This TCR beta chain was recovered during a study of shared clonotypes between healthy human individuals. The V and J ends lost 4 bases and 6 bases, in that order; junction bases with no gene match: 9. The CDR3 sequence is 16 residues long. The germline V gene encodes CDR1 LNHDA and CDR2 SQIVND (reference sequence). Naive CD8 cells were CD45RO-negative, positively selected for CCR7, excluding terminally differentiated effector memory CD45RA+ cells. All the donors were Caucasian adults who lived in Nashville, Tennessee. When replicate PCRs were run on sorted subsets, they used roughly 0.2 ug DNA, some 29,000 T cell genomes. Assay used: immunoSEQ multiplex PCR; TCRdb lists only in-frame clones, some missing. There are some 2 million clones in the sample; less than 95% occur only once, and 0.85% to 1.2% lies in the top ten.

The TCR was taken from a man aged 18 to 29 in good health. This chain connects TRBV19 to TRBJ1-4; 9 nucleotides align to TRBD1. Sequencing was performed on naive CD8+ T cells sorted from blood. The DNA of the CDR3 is TGTGCCAGTAGTAGGATCCGGGGACAGGGTTATGAAAAACTGTTTTTT. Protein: CASSRIRGQGYEKLFF.